A single sample gave rise to the 9 T cell receptor beta chains below, sequenced in a study of blood T cell repertoires in COVID-19. Repertoires were generated with immunoSEQ multiplex PCR, while TCRdb's copy carries only in-frame clones and drops some. The sample has 250,000 or so clones, about 85% seen once. Input material: peripheral blood. These receptor sequences come from a woman aged 60-75 years with active or convalescent COVID-19.

This clone was counted between two and nine times. The rearrangement uses TRBV30 and TRBJ2-3; TRBD1 agrees at 7 bases. With 1 base clipped from V and 4 bases from J, the junction kept 5 bases outside the gene matches. There are 14 residues in the CDR3. Germline V gives CDR1 GTSNPN, CDR2 SVGIG (reference sequence). The CDR3 spells CAWSGGQYADTQYF. CDR3 in DNA: TGTGCCTGGAGTGGGGGACAGTACGCAGATACGCAGTATTTT.

The V and J genes are TRBV24-1 and TRBJ2-1, with 8 bases lining up with TRBD1. The CDR3 has 17 residues. Germline trimming cut 4 bases from V and 1 base from J; bases unmatched to any gene: 8. Looked up from germline, CDR1 is KGHDR and CDR2 is SFDVKD. The CDR3 here is CATSDPGQGVSYNEQFF. CDR3 DNA: TGTGCCACCAGTGACCCAGGACAGGGTGTATCCTACAATGAGCAGTTCTTC.

This clone was observed a single time. This rearrangement joins TRBV27 to TRBJ2-5; the match to TRBD1 covers 10 bases. Unmatched junction bases numbered 12, after V lost 8 bases and J lost 3 bases. From germline, CDR1 is MNHEY and CDR2 SMNVEV (reference sequence). The CDR3 has 16 amino acids. This CDR3 reads CASRTSQTGGEETQYF. CDR3 coding DNA: TGTGCCAGCCGTACTTCCCAGACAGGGGGCGAAGAGACCCAGTACTTC.

For the CDR3, the DNA is TGTGCCAGTAGTGATCGGGGGGCCTACAATGAGCAGTTCTTC. Translating gives CASSDRGAYNEQFF. The genes are TRBV19 and TRBJ2-1, with 7 nucleotides matching TRBD2. Trimming took 5 bases from V and 2 from J; bases not matched to a gene: 3. This CDR3 contains 14 residues. The germline CDR1 and CDR2 sequences are LNHDA and SQIVND (reference sequence).

This chain uses TRBV2 with TRBJ2-5; D uncertain. Trimming took off 3 bases at V and 2 bases at J, with 13 bases between the two ends. Germline CDR1 is SNHLY and CDR2 is FYNNEI. CDR3 length: 15 amino acids. The CDR3 is CASSELFLPQETQYF. Written as DNA, the CDR3 is TGTGCCAGCAGTGAGCTATTCCTACCTCAAGAGACCCAGTACTTC.

Only one count was recorded for this clone. V is TRBV7-8 and J is TRBJ2-1; TRBD1 aligns across 9 bases. There are 15 residues in the CDR3. Trimming took 3 bases from V and 7 from J; bases not matched to a gene: 7. Germline CDR1 and CDR2: SGHVS and FQNEAQ. The CDR3 spells CASSFWTGEGNEQFF. For the CDR3, the DNA is TGTGCCAGCAGCTTCTGGACAGGGGAGGGGAATGAGCAGTTCTTC. Supplemented by reference TRBV7-8 and TRBJ2-1, the full variable domain reads GAGVSQSPRYKVAKRGQDVALRCDPISGHVSLFWYQQALGQGPEFLTYFQNEAQLDKSGLPSDRFFAERPEGSVSTLKIQRTQQEDSAVYLCASSFWTGEGNEQFFGPGTRLTVL.

The chain is built from TRBV5-1 and TRBJ2-7; 7 bases fit TRBD2. The CDR3 length is 15 residues. Germline loops: CDR1 SGHRS, CDR2 YFSETQ. The trim removed 1 base at V and 6 bases at J, leaving 10 bases unmatched. CDR3 loop: CASSLRSGEGAEQYF. The CDR3 nucleotides are TGCGCCAGCAGCTTGAGATCGGGGGAGGGCGCCGAGCAGTACTTC.

This chain links TRBV6-1 with TRBJ2-7; 14 bases align to TRBD2. The V segment lost 2 bases and the J segment 4 bases; nucleotides outside the gene matches: 4. The CDR3 is 16 residues long. Germline V gene data show CDR1 as MNHNS and CDR2 as SASEGT. The CDR3, as DNA: TGTGCCAGCAGTGAACCCGGGACTAGCGGGAGATACGAGCAGTACTTC. Encoded protein: CASSEPGTSGRYEQYF.

V usage is TRBV6-6 and J usage is TRBJ1-5; D possibly corresponds to TRBD1 (5 bases). The V gene's germline CDR1 is MNHNY and CDR2 SVGAGI (reference sequence). This CDR3 contains 14 residues. Trimming left V 7 bases short and J 8 bases short, with 18 bases between. CDR3 amino acids: CASTLTGGGKPQHF. The DNA of the CDR3 is TGTGCCAGCACTTTAACCGGGGGGGGGAAGCCCCAGCATTTT.